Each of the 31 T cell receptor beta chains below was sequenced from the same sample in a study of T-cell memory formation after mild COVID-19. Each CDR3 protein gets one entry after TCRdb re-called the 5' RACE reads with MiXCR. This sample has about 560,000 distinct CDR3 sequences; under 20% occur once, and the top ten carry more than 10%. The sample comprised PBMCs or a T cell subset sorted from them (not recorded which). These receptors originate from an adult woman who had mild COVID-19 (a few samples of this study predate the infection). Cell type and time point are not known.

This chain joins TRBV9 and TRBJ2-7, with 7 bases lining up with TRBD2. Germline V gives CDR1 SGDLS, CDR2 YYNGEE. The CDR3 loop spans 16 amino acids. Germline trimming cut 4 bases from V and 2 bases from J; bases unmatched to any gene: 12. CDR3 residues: CASSPRSGTTTYEQYF. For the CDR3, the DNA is TGTGCCAGCAGCCCTAGATCCGGGACTACAACCTACGAGCAGTACTTC.

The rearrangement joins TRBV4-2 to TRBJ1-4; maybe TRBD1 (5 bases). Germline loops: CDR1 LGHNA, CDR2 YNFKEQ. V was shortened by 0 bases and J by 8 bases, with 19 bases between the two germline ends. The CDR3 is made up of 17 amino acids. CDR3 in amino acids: CASSQDWLSTGVEKLFF. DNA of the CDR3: TGTGCCAGCAGCCAAGATTGGCTGTCAACGGGGGTAGAAAAACTGTTTTTT.

The CDR3 region is CASSPSTGGNEQFF. CDR3 in DNA: TGTGCCAGCAGCCCATCGACAGGTGGTAATGAGCAGTTCTTC. The chain recombines TRBV7-8 with TRBJ2-1, with TRBD1 as a possible D gene (6 bases). The CDR3 loop spans 14 amino acids. Germline CDR1 SGHVS, CDR2 FQNEAQ. Trimming took off 5 bases at V and 7 bases at J, with 15 bases between the two ends.

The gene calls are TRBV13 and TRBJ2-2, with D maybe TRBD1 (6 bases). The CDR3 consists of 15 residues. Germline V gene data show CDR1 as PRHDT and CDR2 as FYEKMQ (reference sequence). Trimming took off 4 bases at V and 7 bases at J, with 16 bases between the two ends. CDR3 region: CASSSDLQGGGELFF. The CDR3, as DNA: TGTGCCAGCAGCTCAGATTTACAGGGTGGCGGGGAGCTGTTTTTT.

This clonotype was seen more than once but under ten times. CDR3 sequence (DNA): TGTGCCAGCTCACCCGGGGCGGCTCTCCTCGCCACTGGGGCCAACGTCCTGACTTTC. Translating it yields CASSPGAALLATGANVLTF. The chain employs TRBV18 and TRBJ2-6, with D perhaps matching TRBD1 or TRBD2 (5 bases each). The CDR3 has 19 amino acids. Germline CDR1 KGHSH, CDR2 LQKENI. V was shortened by 3 bases and J by 2 bases, with 20 bases between the two germline ends.

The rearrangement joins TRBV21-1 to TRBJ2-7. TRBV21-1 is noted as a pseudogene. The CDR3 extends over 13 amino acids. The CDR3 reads CASSKDRTYEQYF. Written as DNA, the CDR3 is TGTGCCAGCAGCAAAGACAGAACCTACGAGCAGTACTTC.

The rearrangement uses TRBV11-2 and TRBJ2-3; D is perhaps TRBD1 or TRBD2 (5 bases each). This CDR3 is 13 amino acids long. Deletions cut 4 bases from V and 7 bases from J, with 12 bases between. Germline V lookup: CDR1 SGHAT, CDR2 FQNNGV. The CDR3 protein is CASSYHGANTQYF. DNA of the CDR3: TGTGCCAGCAGCTACCACGGGGCGAATACGCAGTATTTT.

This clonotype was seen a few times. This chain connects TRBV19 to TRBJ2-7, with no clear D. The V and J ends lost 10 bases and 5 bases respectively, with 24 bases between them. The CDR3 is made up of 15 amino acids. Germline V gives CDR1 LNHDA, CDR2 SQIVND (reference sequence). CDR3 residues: CATPGSGRPGHEQYF. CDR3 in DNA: TGTGCCACGCCCGGTTCCGGACGGCCCGGGCACGAGCAGTACTTC.

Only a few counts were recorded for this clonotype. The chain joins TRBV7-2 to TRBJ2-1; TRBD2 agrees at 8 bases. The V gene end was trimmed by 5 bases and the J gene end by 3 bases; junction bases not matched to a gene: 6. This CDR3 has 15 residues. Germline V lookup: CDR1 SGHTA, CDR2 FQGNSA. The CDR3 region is CASSLTSGNYNEQFF. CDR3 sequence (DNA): TGTGCCAGCAGCCTTACTAGCGGCAACTACAATGAGCAGTTCTTC.

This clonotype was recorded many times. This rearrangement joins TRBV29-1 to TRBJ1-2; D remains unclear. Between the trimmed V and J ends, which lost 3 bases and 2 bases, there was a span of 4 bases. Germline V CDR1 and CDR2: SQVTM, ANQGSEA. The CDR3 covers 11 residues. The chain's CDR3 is CSVDRNYGYTF. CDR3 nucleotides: TGCAGCGTTGACAGAAACTATGGCTACACCTTC.

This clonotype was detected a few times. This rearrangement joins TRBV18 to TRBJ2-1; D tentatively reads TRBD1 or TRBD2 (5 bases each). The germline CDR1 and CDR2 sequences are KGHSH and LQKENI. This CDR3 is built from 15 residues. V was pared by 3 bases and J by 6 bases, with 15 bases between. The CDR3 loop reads CASSPGTRWGNEQFF. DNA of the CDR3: TGTGCCAGCTCACCCGGGACCCGCTGGGGCAATGAGCAGTTCTTC.

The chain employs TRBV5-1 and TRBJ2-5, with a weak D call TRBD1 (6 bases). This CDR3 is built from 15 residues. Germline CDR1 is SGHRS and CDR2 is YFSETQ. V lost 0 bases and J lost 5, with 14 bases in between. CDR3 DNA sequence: TGCGCCAGCAGCTTGGAGATTGGGGGCATGGAGACCCAGTACTTC. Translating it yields CASSLEIGGMETQYF.

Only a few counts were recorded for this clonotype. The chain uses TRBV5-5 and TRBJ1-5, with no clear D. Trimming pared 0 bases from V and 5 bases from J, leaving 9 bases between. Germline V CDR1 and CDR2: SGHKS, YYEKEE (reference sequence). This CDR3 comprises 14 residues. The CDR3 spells CASSLELLDQPQHF. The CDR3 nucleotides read TGTGCCAGCAGCTTGGAGCTCCTGGATCAGCCCCAGCATTTT.

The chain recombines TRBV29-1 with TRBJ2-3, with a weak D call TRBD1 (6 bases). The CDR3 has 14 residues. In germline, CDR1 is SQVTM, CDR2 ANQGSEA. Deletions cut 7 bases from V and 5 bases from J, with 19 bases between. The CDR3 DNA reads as TGCAGCGCGGACAGCGGACCCCCTATAGATACGCAGTATTTT. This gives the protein CSADSGPPIDTQYF.

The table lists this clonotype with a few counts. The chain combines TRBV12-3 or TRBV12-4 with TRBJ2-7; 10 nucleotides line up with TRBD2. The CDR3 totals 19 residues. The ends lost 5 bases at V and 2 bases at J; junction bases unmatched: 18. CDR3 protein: CASSTPRGTSERFAYEQYF. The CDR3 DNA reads TGTGCCAGCAGTACCCCCAGAGGGACTAGCGAGAGGTTCGCCTACGAGCAGTACTTC.

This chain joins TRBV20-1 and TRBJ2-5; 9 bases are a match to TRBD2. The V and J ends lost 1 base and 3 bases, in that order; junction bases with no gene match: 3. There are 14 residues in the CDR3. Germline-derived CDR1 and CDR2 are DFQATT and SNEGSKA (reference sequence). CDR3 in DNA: TGCAGTGCTAGAGTCGCTAGCGGGGAAGAGACCCAGTACTTC. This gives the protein CSARVASGEETQYF.

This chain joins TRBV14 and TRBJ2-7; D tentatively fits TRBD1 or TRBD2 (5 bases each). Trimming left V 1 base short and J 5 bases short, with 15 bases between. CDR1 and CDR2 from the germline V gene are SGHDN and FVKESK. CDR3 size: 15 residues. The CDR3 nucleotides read TGTGCCAGCAGCCAAGGGGTGGGACCGAGACACGAGCAGTACTTC. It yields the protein CASSQGVGPRHEQYF.

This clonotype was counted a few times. Here the CDR3 reads CATSDHTSGQETQYF. The CDR3 DNA is TGTGCCACCAGTGACCATACTAGCGGCCAAGAGACCCAGTACTTC. V usage is TRBV24-1 and J usage is TRBJ2-5, with 8 bases aligning to TRBD2. The germline V gene has CDR1 KGHDR and CDR2 SFDVKD. The CDR3 is made up of 15 amino acids. The trim removed 4 bases at V and 1 base at J, leaving 4 bases unmatched.

In nucleotides, the CDR3 is TGTGCCAGCAGTACCCTTCGGGACGGGGCCCACGAGCAGTACTTC. Translated: CASSTLRDGAHEQYF. This chain joins TRBV27 and TRBJ2-7; D possibly uses TRBD1 or TRBD2 (5 bases each). CDR1 MNHEY and CDR2 SMNVEV come from the germline V gene (reference sequence). The CDR3 sequence is 15 residues long. V shed 5 bases and J shed 5 bases, with 19 bases lying between them.

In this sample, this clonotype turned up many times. Here the CDR3 reads CASSTGRTDTQYF. CDR3 nucleotide sequence: TGCGCCAGCAGCACCGGTCGCACAGATACGCAGTATTTT. The chain has TRBV5-1 and TRBJ2-3; no clear D gene. CDR1 and CDR2 from the germline V gene are SGHRS and YFSETQ. The CDR3 consists of 13 residues. V lost 4 bases and J 1 base, leaving 7 bases between the germline ends. The full variable domain, its missing parts supplied by reference TRBV5-1 and TRBJ2-3, is KAGVTQTPRYLIKTRGQQVTLSCSPISGHRSVSWYQQTPGQGLQFLFEYFSETQRNKGNFPGRFSGRQFSNSRSEMNVSTLELGDSALYLCASSTGRTDTQYFGPGTRLTVL.

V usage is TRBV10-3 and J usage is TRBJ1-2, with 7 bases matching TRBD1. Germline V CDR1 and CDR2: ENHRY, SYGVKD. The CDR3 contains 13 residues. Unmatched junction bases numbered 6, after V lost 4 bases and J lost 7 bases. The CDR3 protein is CAISGGTEAGYTF. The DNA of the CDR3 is TGTGCCATCAGTGGGGGGACAGAAGCTGGCTACACCTTC.

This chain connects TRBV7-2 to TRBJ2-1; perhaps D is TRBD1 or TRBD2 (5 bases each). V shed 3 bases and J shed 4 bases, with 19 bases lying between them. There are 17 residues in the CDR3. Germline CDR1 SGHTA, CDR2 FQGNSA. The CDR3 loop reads CASSFERKGRQYNEQFF. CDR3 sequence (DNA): TGTGCCAGCAGCTTCGAGCGGAAGGGGCGTCAGTACAATGAGCAGTTCTTC.

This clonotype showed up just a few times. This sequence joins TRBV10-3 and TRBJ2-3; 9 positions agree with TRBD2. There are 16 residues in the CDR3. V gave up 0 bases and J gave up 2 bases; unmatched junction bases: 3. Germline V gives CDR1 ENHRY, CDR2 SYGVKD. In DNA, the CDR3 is TGTGCCATCAGTGAGTCGGCGGGAGGGCTCACAGATACGCAGTATTTT. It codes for CAISESAGGLTDTQYF.

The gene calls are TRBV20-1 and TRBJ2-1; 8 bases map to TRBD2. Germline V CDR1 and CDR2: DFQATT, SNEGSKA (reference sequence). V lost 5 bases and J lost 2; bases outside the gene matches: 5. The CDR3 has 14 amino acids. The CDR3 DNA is TGCAGTGCTTCACTAGCGGCGGCCTACAATGAGCAGTTCTTC. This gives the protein CSASLAAAYNEQFF.

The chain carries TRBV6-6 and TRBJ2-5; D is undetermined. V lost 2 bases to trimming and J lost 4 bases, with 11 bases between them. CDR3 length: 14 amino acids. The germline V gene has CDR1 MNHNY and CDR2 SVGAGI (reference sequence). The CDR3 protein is CASSYPGPRETQYF. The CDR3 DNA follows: TGTGCCAGCAGTTACCCCGGACCGAGAGAGACCCAGTACTTC.

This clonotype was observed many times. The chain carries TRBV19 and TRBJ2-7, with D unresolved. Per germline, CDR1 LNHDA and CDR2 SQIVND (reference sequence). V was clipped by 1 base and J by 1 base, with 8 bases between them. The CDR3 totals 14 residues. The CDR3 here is CASSIAAPSYEQYF. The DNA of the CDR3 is TGTGCCAGTAGTATAGCGGCCCCGTCCTACGAGCAGTACTTC.

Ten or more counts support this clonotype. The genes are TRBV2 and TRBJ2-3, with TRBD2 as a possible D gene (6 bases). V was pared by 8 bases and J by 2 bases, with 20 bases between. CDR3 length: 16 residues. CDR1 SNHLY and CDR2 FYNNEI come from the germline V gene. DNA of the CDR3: TGTGCCAGCTCACCCAGGAGGGTCTTATCCACAGATACGCAGTATTTT. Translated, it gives CASSPRRVLSTDTQYF.

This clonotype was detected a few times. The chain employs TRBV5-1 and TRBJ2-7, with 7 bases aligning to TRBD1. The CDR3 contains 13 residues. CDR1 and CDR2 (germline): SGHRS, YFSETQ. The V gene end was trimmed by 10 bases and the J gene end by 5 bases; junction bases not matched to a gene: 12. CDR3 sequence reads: CAGKTGKYDEQYF. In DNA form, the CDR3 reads TGCGCCGGGAAGACAGGGAAGTATGACGAGCAGTACTTC.

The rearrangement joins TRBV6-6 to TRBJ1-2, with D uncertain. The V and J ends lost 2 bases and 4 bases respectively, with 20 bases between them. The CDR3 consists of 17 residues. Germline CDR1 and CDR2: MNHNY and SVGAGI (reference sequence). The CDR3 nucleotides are TGTGCCAGCAGTTACGGTCAGGACCTTGCAACCGGCTATGGCTACACCTTC. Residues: CASSYGQDLATGYGYTF.

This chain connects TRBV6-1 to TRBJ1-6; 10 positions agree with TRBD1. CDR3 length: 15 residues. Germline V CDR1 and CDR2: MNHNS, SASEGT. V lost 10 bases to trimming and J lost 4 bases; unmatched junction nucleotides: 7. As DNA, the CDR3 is TGTGCCACCTCCGGGACAGGGGCTTATAATTCACCCCTCCACTTT. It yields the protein CATSGTGAYNSPLHF.

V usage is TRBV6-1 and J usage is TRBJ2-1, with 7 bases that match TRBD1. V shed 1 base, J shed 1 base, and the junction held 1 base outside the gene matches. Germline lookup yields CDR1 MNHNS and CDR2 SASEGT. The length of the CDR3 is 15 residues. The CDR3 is CASSEGQGSYNEQFF. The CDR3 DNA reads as TGTGCCAGCAGTGAAGGACAGGGTTCCTACAATGAGCAGTTCTTC.